This T cell receptor (beta chain) was sequenced in a study of CXCR3-negative and CXCR3-positive naive CD8 T cells. Background on the study: Sequencing gave some 140 million TRB reads overall, about 1.5 +/- 0.3 million per library.

The study, taken as a whole, reports: For naive cells, CXCR3-negative and CXCR3-positive subsets had similar TRBV-TRBJ usage; for memory cells, usage differed. CXCR3-positive naive cells carried more hydrophobic TRB CDR3s than CXCR3-negative ones.

cDNA libraries for TRB were generated by 5' RACE incorporating UMI labels. TCRdb reprocessed the 5' RACE reads and stores each CDR3 protein as one record, lacking DNA. This sample contains just under 90,000 distinct CDR3 sequences. Concerning this clonotype: Antigen specificity is unknown.

The CDR3 totals 13 residues. Germline loops: CDR1 MDHEN, CDR2 SYDVKM. The sequence derives from a human donor in good health. Some clones in this sample may be carry-over from other donors' samples. Material for sequencing was naive CXCR3+ CD8+ T cells from blood. Stated subset: CD45RO-CCR7+CD27+CD95- naive CD8+ T cells expressing CXCR3 (TNR3+). The chain carries TRBV28 and TRBJ2-2. CDR3 sequence reads: CASSLWTSGELFF.